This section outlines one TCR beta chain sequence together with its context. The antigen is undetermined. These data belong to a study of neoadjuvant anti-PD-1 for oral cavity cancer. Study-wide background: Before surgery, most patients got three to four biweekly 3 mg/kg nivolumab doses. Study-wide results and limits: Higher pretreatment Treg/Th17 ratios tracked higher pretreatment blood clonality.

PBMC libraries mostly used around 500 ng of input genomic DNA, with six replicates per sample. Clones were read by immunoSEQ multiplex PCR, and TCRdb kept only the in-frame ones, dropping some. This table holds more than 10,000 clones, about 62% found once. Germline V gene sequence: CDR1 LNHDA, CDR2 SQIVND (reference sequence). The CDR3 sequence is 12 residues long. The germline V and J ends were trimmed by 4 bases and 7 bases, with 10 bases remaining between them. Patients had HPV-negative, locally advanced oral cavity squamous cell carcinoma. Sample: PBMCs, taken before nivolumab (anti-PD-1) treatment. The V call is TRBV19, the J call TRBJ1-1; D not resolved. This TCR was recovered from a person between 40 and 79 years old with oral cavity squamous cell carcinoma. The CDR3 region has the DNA TGTGCCAGTAGTACCAGGACGGTTGAAGCTTTCTTT. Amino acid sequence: CASSTRTVEAFF.